Listed below are T cell receptor beta chains from one sample, sequenced in a study of cytomegalovirus exposure and HLA in healthy donors. Assay: immunoSEQ multiplex PCR; the TCRdb copy retains only in-frame clones and omits some. Among some 110,000 clones, under 70% were seen once, and the ten largest hold around 10%. The sequencing input was PBMCs. The receptor source for this set is a man younger than 45 in good health and CMV-seropositive. CDR3s include the opening cysteine and the closing phenylalanine or tryptophan. A D gene is named only where the DNA matches it firmly. Some rows mark clone size as missing; the rest say once, few, many or name a class of expanded clone.

d_gene	v_gene	abundance	j_gene	CDR3nt	CDR3aa
.	TRBV7-7	.	TRBJ2-5	TGTGCTAGCAGCCCCCTCTCGGGCAGGGGAGTAGAGACCCAGTACTTC	CASSPLSGRGVETQYF
TRBD1	TRBV6-5	.	TRBJ1-1	TGTGCCAGCAGTTACTCGGAACAGGGGTCGGGCACTGAAGCTTTCTTT	CASSYSEQGSGTEAFF
.	TRBV9	once	TRBJ1-4	TGTGCCAGCAGCGTAGCCCCCTTAAATGAAAAACTGTTTTTT	CASSVAPLNEKLFF
TRBD1	TRBV5-5	.	TRBJ2-6	TGTGCCAGCAGTCCAGGGGGTTCCTACTCTGGGGCCAACGTCCTGACTTTC	CASSPGGSYSGANVLTF
.	TRBV13	.	TRBJ2-3	TGTGCCAGCAGCTCACCTGAACAGGAGACCCGCACAGATACGCAGTATTTT	CASSSPEQETRTDTQYF
TRBD2	TRBV5-1	.	TRBJ2-5	TGCGCCAGCAGCTCGGGACTAGCGGGCAACCAAGAGACCCAGTACTTC	CASSSGLAGNQETQYF
.	TRBV10-3	once	TRBJ1-3	TGTGCCATCAGTGAGTCACGGGTCTCTGGAAACACCATATATTTT	CAISESRVSGNTIYF
.	TRBV28	.	TRBJ2-1	TGTGCCAGCAGTTTTACAGACAATGAGCAGTTCTTC	CASSFTDNEQFF
.	TRBV12-2	.	TRBJ1-4	TGTGCAAGTCGCTTAGCGGTAACCGGGACTCTTAATGAAAAACTGTTTTTT	CASRLAVTGTLNEKLFF
.	TRBV5-6	.	TRBJ2-5	TGTGCCAGCAGCTTGACAGGGAGCGAGACCCAGTACTTC	CASSLTGSETQYF
.	TRBV4-1	.	TRBJ1-1	TGCGCCAGCAGCCATAACCCGGGTTACACTGAAGCTTTCTTT	CASSHNPGYTEAFF
TRBD2	TRBV4-1	.	TRBJ2-4	TGCGCCAGCAGCCAAGGAAGCGGGGGGGTTCAGTACTTC	CASSQGSGGVQYF
TRBD1	TRBV7-2	.	TRBJ2-3	TGTGCCAGCAGCTTGGGACAGGGAGTGTTATACGAGTATTTT	CASSLGQGVLYEYF
.	TRBV12-5	.	TRBJ2-3	TGTGCTAGTGGTTTGGGGGGGGGCCGAGTAAAGGGTACAGATACGCAGTATTTT	CASGLGGGRVKGTDTQYF
.	TRBV5-1	few	TRBJ2-7	TGCGCCAGCCGACGGGACACCCCCTACGAGCAGTACTTC	CASRRDTPYEQYF
.	TRBV15	once	TRBJ2-1	TGTGCCACCAGCATAGCGAGAGGGTGGGGTGAGCAGTTCTTC	CATSIARGWGEQFF
TRBD2	TRBV27	.	TRBJ2-5	TGTGCCAGCAGTTTAGAGGGGGGCGGGAGGGCCCGGGAGACCCAGTACTTC	CASSLEGGGRARETQYF
.	TRBV5-1	.	TRBJ2-2	TGCGCCAGCAGCACCGACAGTCGACGGAACACCGGGGAGCTGTTTTTT	CASSTDSRRNTGELFF
.	TRBV10-3	once	TRBJ1-2	TGTGCCTCTCTTAGTGGAGGGGTGGAAGGCTACACCTTC	CASLSGGVEGYTF
TRBD1	TRBV5-1	.	TRBJ1-1	TGCGCCAGCAGCTTAGACAGGGTTGAAGCTTTCTTT	CASSLDRVEAFF
TRBD2	TRBV4-1	few	TRBJ2-1	TGCGCCAGCAGCACGGGGGGGTGGGGATACAATGAGCAGTTCTTC	CASSTGGWGYNEQFF
.	TRBV5-6	few	TRBJ1-5	TGTGCCAGCAGCTTGGGGGGGGGCTATAGCAATCAGCCCCAGCATTTT	CASSLGGGYSNQPQHF
.	TRBV11-2	few	TRBJ2-7	TGTGCCAGCAGCTTATCATTAATAACCACTAGCTACGAGCAGTACTTC	CASSLSLITTSYEQYF
TRBD1	TRBV5-1	.	TRBJ1-2	TGCGCCAGCAGCCCTGGGACAGATTCTCTTCGGGGGGGCTACACCTTC	CASSPGTDSLRGGYTF
.	TRBV5-1	.	TRBJ1-1	TGCGCCAGCAGCTTGGCAGGGCAGAGGCAAGCTTTCTTT	CASSLAGQRQAFF
TRBD1	TRBV6-6	few	TRBJ2-7	TGTGCCAGCGGACAGGGGGCATCCTACGAGCAGTACTTC	CASGQGASYEQYF
.	TRBV19	few	TRBJ1-2	TGTGCCAGTAGTAGGCCAGGAGGGGCCGACGTTGGGGACTATGGCTACACCTTC	CASSRPGGADVGDYGYTF
TRBD1	TRBV4-3	few	TRBJ2-1	TGCGCCAGCAGCCAATCCCCGGGACAGGGGGCTTACAATGAGCAGTTCTTC	CASSQSPGQGAYNEQFF
.	TRBV5-4	few	TRBJ1-1	TGTGCCTGGGGGACTACAGTGCGAACTGAAGCTTTCTTT	CAWGTTVRTEAFF
TRBD1	TRBV9	.	TRBJ2-5	TGTGCCAGCAGCGTAGATGGCTGGGGACAGGGGGGTCAAGAGACCCAGTACTTC	CASSVDGWGQGGQETQYF
.	TRBV5-4	few	TRBJ2-5	TGTGCCAGCAGCTTGCCCACTGGGGGCGAGACCCAGTACTTC	CASSLPTGGETQYF
.	TRBV5-6	once	TRBJ1-1	TGTGCCAGCAGCTTTTCCCGGGCTGAAGCTTTCTTT	CASSFSRAEAFF
TRBD2	TRBV6-5	.	TRBJ2-1	TGTGCCAGCAGCTCCGGGACTAGCGGGGGGGGTGAGCAGTTCTTC	CASSSGTSGGGEQFF
.	TRBV4-1	.	TRBJ1-1	TGCGCCAGCAGCCGGTACAGGGATGTAGGGAACACTGAAGCTTTCTTT	CASSRYRDVGNTEAFF
.	TRBV29-1	.	TRBJ1-1	TGCAGCGTTATAGTCCACTCTGAAGCTTTCTTT	CSVIVHSEAFF
TRBD2	TRBV7-6	.	TRBJ2-1	TGTGCCAGCAGCTCGACTAGCGGTAGATACAATGAGCAGTTCTTC	CASSSTSGRYNEQFF
TRBD1	TRBV15	.	TRBJ1-2	TGTGCCACCAGCAGAGGTAGGGACAGGGAAATTGACGATGGCTACACCTTC	CATSRGRDREIDDGYTF
.	TRBV6-6	.	TRBJ2-3	TGTGCCAGCAGTTACCGGGACACTAGCACAGATACGCAGTATTTT	CASSYRDTSTDTQYF
TRBD1	TRBV7-9	.	TRBJ1-3	TGTGCCAGCAGCCCAGGGCGGGGACAGCGCTCTGGAAACACCATATATTTT	CASSPGRGQRSGNTIYF
TRBD2	TRBV4-3	.	TRBJ2-1	TGCGCCAGCAGGCGGATCGGGACTAGCGGGAGGAGCTCCTACAATGAGCAGTTCTTC	CASRRIGTSGRSSYNEQFF
TRBD2	TRBV9	.	TRBJ2-5	TGTGCCAGCAGCGCAGGGACTAGCGGGAGGGAGACCCAGTACTTC	CASSAGTSGRETQYF
.	TRBV28	few	TRBJ1-1	TGTGCCACCTTTGGGCTGGCTGGAACTGAAGCTTTCTTT	CATFGLAGTEAFF
.	TRBV27	.	TRBJ1-2	TGTGCCAGCAGTTCCAACCACAGGGTCTATGGCTACACCTTC	CASSSNHRVYGYTF
.	TRBV4-1	.	TRBJ1-2	TGCGCCAGCAGCTTTGCGGGAGCTAACTATGGCTACACCTTC	CASSFAGANYGYTF
TRBD1	TRBV18	.	TRBJ2-3	TGTGCCAACTCGCCATATCGGGACAGGGGCCCAGATACGCAGTATTTT	CANSPYRDRGPDTQYF